These 26 T cell receptor beta chains came from one sample sequenced in a study of blood T cell repertoires in COVID-19. TCRdb's table, derived via immunoSEQ multiplex PCR, lists solely in-frame clones and lacks some. The sample records about 140,000 clones, 88% being singletons. Sequencing was performed on peripheral blood. These receptors originate from a man aged 55 to 69 with active or convalescent COVID-19.

This chain uses TRBV20-1 with TRBJ1-6; 7 bases are a match to TRBD1. The CDR3 runs 14 residues. V dropped 3 bases and J dropped 7; count of bases not matched to a gene: 6. Germline-derived CDR1 and CDR2 are DFQATT and SNEGSKA (reference sequence). The CDR3 coding sequence is TGCAGTGCTAGTAACCGGGACAGAAATTCACCCCTCCACTTT. It yields the protein CSASNRDRNSPLHF.

The chain combines TRBV2 with TRBJ2-2; 7 bases line up with TRBD1. This CDR3 has 13 amino acids. J was trimmed by 6 bases and V by 6 bases; bases with no gene match: 4. Germline assignment: CDR1 SNHLY and CDR2 FYNNEI. DNA for the CDR3: TGTGCCAGCAGAAAGGGGGCGGCCGGGGAGCTGTTTTTT. It encodes CASRKGAAGELFF.

The V call is TRBV15, the J call TRBJ2-7; the D gene is possibly TRBD1 (5 bases). CDR3 size: 13 residues. Trimming removed 4 bases at V and 3 bases at J, with 10 bases between. The germline gives CDR1 LNHNV, CDR2 YYDKDF (reference sequence). This CDR3 reads CATSTDSYYEQYF. The DNA for the CDR3 is TGTGCCACCAGCACCGACAGTTACTACGAGCAGTACTTC. The variable domain in full, with the rest retrieved from reference TRBV15 and TRBJ2-7, is DAMVIQNPRYQVTQFGKPVTLSCSQTLNHNVMYWYQQKSSQAPKLLFHYYDKDFNNEADTPDNFQSRRPNTSFCFLDIRSPGLGDTAMYLCATSTDSYYEQYFGPGTRLTVT.

The chain uses TRBV11-3 and TRBJ2-7, with TRBD2 identical over 7 bases. CDR1 is SGHNT and CDR2 is YENEEA in the germline V gene. Losses at the gene ends were 5 bases for V and 4 bases for J; bases not matched to a gene: 2. The length of the CDR3 is 12 residues. The CDR3 protein is CASSHGGYEQYF. CDR3 bases: TGTGCCAGCAGCCACGGGGGGTACGAGCAGTACTTC.

The rearrangement uses TRBV19 and TRBJ1-1, with TRBD1 matching over 8 bases. The germline CDR1 and CDR2 sequences are LNHDA and SQIVND (reference sequence). After removal of 7 bases from V and 1 base from J, the junction contained 14 bases not matched to a gene. This CDR3 has 17 residues. For the CDR3, the DNA is TGTGCCAGTATGGGGGTAGGGACAGGCGGAGAGAACACTGAAGCTTTCTTT. This codes for CASMGVGTGGENTEAFF.

The chain couples TRBV7-2 to TRBJ2-7, with D perhaps matching TRBD1 (6 bases). Per the germline V gene, CDR1 is SGHTA and CDR2 is FQGNSA. The ends were cut back, 0 bases at V and 2 bases at J, with 14 bases in the middle. The CDR3 totals 16 residues. The CDR3 DNA reads as TGTGCCAGCAGCTTAGCGGGGGCGCGGGTTACCTACGAGCAGTACTTC. Protein sequence: CASSLAGARVTYEQYF.

The chain carries TRBV19 and TRBJ1-2; D is possibly TRBD1 (5 bases). Deletions cut 3 bases from V and 0 bases from J, with 11 bases between. The CDR3 runs 15 residues. Germline lookup yields CDR1 LNHDA and CDR2 SQIVND (reference sequence). In DNA, the CDR3 is TGTGCCAGTAGTATGCAGGGTTCCGCTAACTATGGCTACACCTTC. As protein: CASSMQGSANYGYTF.

The gene calls are TRBV28 and TRBJ1-2; D is possibly TRBD1 (6 bases). V was clipped by 4 bases and J by 3 bases, with 15 bases between them. The CDR3 is 15 residues long. CDR1 is MDHEN and CDR2 is SYDVKM in the germline V gene. Here the CDR3 DNA reads TGTGCCAGCAGTTCCTACCGGGGGGGGCACTATGGCTACACCTTC. Residues: CASSSYRGGHYGYTF.

The chain is built from TRBV19 and TRBJ1-1; no firm D call. CDR3 length equals 14 residues. Trimming took off 0 bases at V and 4 bases at J, with 9 bases between the two ends. In germline, CDR1 is LNHDA, CDR2 SQIVND (reference sequence). Written as DNA, the CDR3 is TGTGCCAGTAGTATAGATCCAAGAGGCACTGAAGCTTTCTTT. It encodes CASSIDPRGTEAFF.

This chain uses TRBV19 with TRBJ2-4; D may be TRBD1 (6 bases). Trimming shortened V by 5 bases and J by 2 bases, and 16 bases separated the two germline ends. Germline V CDR1 and CDR2: LNHDA, SQIVND (reference sequence). There are 16 residues in the CDR3. The CDR3 spells CASSRQVPPPKNIQYF. The CDR3 nucleotides are TGTGCCAGTAGTCGACAGGTCCCTCCTCCCAAAAACATTCAGTACTTC.

J is TRBJ1-2 and V is TRBV12-5, with 9 bases aligning to TRBD1. CDR3 length: 16 amino acids. Per germline, CDR1 LGHNT and CDR2 FRNRAP. With V trimmed by 1 base and J by 5 bases, 8 bases remained unmatched. The CDR3 sequence is CASGLEPGTGSYGYTF. CDR3 in DNA: TGTGCTAGTGGTTTGGAACCTGGGACAGGGAGTTATGGCTACACCTTC.

The CDR3 protein is CAGGTSGKRREQYF. CDR3 coding DNA: TGTGCCGGCGGGACTAGCGGGAAAAGAAGAGAGCAGTACTTC. The rearrangement joins TRBV28 to TRBJ2-7; 13 positions match TRBD2. The V segment lost 11 bases and the J segment 7 bases; nucleotides outside the gene matches: 11. The CDR3 contains 14 residues. The germline CDR1 and CDR2 sequences are MDHEN and SYDVKM.

The CDR3 sequence: CASSWRTGLNTEAFF. The CDR3 DNA reads as TGTGCCAGCAGCTGGAGGACAGGCCTGAACACTGAAGCTTTCTTT. The chain has TRBV5-4 and TRBJ1-1; 7 bases map to TRBD1. CDR1 is SGHNT, CDR2 YYREEE, per germline (reference sequence). The CDR3 has 15 residues. V lost 3 bases and J lost 0; bases outside the gene matches: 5.

V and J are TRBV5-6 and TRBJ1-5; a weak D match, TRBD1 (5 bases). CDR1 and CDR2 from the germline V gene are SGHDT and YYEEEE. V lost 2 bases and J 1 base, leaving 13 bases between the germline ends. The CDR3 has 16 amino acids. The CDR3 spells CASSFKGTWSNQPQHF. In DNA, the CDR3 is TGTGCCAGCAGCTTCAAAGGGACTTGGAGCAATCAGCCCCAGCATTTT.

Note on this clone: Other nucleotide sequences in the sample specify the same CDR3. The CDR3, as DNA: TGCGCCAGCAGCAGTGGACAGCTCCAAGAGACCCAGTACTTC. The encoded protein is CASSSGQLQETQYF. The chain carries TRBV5-1 and TRBJ2-5; possibly TRBD1 for D (6 bases). Per germline, CDR1 SGHRS and CDR2 YFSETQ. The V and J ends lost 4 bases and 1 base respectively, with 11 bases between them. The CDR3 consists of 14 residues.

The V and J genes are TRBV5-4 and TRBJ2-3; possibly TRBD2 for D (6 bases). The germline CDR1 and CDR2 sequences are SGHNT and YYREEE (reference sequence). V lost 0 bases, J lost 0 bases, and 8 bases lay in between. The CDR3 contains 15 residues. The CDR3 region has the DNA TGTGCCAGCAGCTTGGGGGACTCAAGCACAGATACGCAGTATTTT. It specifies CASSLGDSSTDTQYF.

The chain combines TRBV10-3 with TRBJ2-7, with TRBD1 matching over 7 bases. The CDR3 length is 15 residues. Germline lookup yields CDR1 ENHRY and CDR2 SYGVKD. The J segment lost 5 bases and the V segment lost 2 bases, leaving 9 bases of the junction unmatched. Here the CDR3 DNA reads TGTGCCATCAGTGAGAAGAGACAGGGTGCCGACGAGCAGTACTTC. This translates into CAISEKRQGADEQYF.

The chain is built from TRBV5-1 and TRBJ2-3; D is possibly TRBD2 (6 bases). Trimming removed 4 bases from V and 0 bases from J, with 15 bases in between. The germline V gene has CDR1 SGHRS and CDR2 YFSETQ. The CDR3 runs 16 residues. CDR3 sequence reads: CASSAGLIGSTDTQYF. DNA of the CDR3: TGCGCCAGCAGCGCCGGACTAATTGGGAGCACAGATACGCAGTATTTT.

The chain joins TRBV9 to TRBJ2-7; 9 bases are shared with TRBD2. The V gene's germline CDR1 is SGDLS and CDR2 YYNGEE. The CDR3 is 16 amino acids. The junction had 13 bases not matched to a gene; V was cut back by 2 bases and J by 7 bases. CDR3 sequence: CASSVGGTSRTWEQYF. The DNA for the CDR3 is TGTGCCAGCAGCGTGGGCGGGACTAGCCGCACGTGGGAGCAGTACTTC.

This chain uses TRBV25-1 with TRBJ2-7, with a tentative D call TRBD2 (6 bases). Trimming shortened V by 9 bases and J by 7 bases, and 22 bases separated the two germline ends. CDR1 and CDR2 (germline): MGHDK, SYGVNS. This CDR3 has 14 residues. In DNA, the CDR3 is TGTGCCAGAACCCGGGGACTTGCGGAGAGAGAGCAGTACTTC. Translating it yields CARTRGLAEREQYF.

V gene TRBV10-3 combines with J gene TRBJ1-2, with 9 nucleotides matching TRBD1. Unmatched junction bases numbered 11, after V lost 2 bases and J lost 7 bases. The CDR3 totals 16 residues. The germline gives CDR1 ENHRY, CDR2 SYGVKD. The CDR3 DNA reads TGTGCCATCAGTGAGCAAATACAGGGGGCGAAGGCTGGCTACACCTTC. Translation: CAISEQIQGAKAGYTF.

The chain links TRBV29-1 to TRBJ1-6; D not certain. Germline-derived CDR1 and CDR2 are SQVTM and ANQGSEA. V was trimmed by 6 bases and J by 9 bases, leaving 18 bases between them. This CDR3 is 14 amino acids long. CDR3 in amino acids: CSVATATGSSPLHF. The CDR3 nucleotides are TGCAGCGTAGCCACGGCCACGGGTAGTTCACCCCTCCACTTT.

The chain couples TRBV5-1 to TRBJ2-4, with TRBD2 matching over 14 bases. The V segment lost 4 bases and the J segment 0 bases; nucleotides outside the gene matches: 6. Germline V CDR1 and CDR2: SGHRS, YFSETQ. This CDR3 region has 18 residues. CDR3 coding DNA: TGCGCCAGCAGCCCGGGACTAGCGGGAGATCGAGCCAAAAACATTCAGTACTTC. Translating gives CASSPGLAGDRAKNIQYF.

V gene TRBV30 combines with J gene TRBJ1-1, with a possible D match to TRBD1 (5 bases). Trimming cost V 5 bases and J 0 bases, with 13 bases left between them. Germline V gives CDR1 GTSNPN, CDR2 SVGIG (reference sequence). The CDR3 length is 14 residues. CDR3 coding DNA: TGTGCCTGGTCCGGAGGGGTGATGAACACTGAAGCTTTCTTT. Translated, it gives CAWSGGVMNTEAFF. The variable domain in full, with the rest retrieved from reference TRBV30 and TRBJ1-1, is SQTIHQWPATLVQPVGSPLSLECTVEGTSNPNLYWYRQAAGRGLQLLFYSVGIGQISSEVPQNLSASRPQDRQFILSSKKLLLSDSGFYLCAWSGGVMNTEAFFGQGTRLTVV.

This clone appeared once. The chain is built from TRBV5-1 and TRBJ2-7; 7 positions agree with TRBD1. J lost 4 bases, V lost 4 bases, and 8 bases had no gene match. Germline V gene lookup returns CDR1 SGHRS and CDR2 YFSETQ. This CDR3 has 14 residues. CDR3 DNA: TGCGCCAGCAGCCGTCAGGGGGAGCCGTACGAGCAGTACTTC. Residues: CASSRQGEPYEQYF.

This clone has just one count. The chain links TRBV5-1 to TRBJ2-7; weak D call: TRBD1 (5 bases). Trimming shortened V by 3 bases and J by 4 bases, and 11 bases separated the two germline ends. CDR1 and CDR2 from the germline V gene are SGHRS and YFSETQ. The CDR3 has 13 amino acids. The DNA of the CDR3 is TGCGCCAGCAGCTATGGGGCGGTATACGAGCAGTACTTC. Translated: CASSYGAVYEQYF.